This entry is about one TCR beta chain. Method: immunoSEQ multiplex PCR; TCRdb's copy keeps in-frame clones and lacks some. The sample holds fewer than 100,000 clones, about 95% seen once. The data were obtained in a study of technical replicates of blood from several donors. The length of the CDR3 is 12 residues. Germline V gene lookup returns CDR1 SQVTM and CDR2 ANQGSEA. V gave up 6 bases and J gave up 0 bases, with 9 bases separating them. The clonotype comes from a human donor in good health. V is TRBV29-1 and J is TRBJ2-7; D possibly corresponds to TRBD2 (6 bases). Sequences were obtained from T cells isolated from PBMCs. CDR3 in DNA: TGCAGCGTCCGGGACTCCTCCTACGAGCAGTACTTC. As protein: CSVRDSSYEQYF.